The clone carrying this T cell receptor beta chain was seen once. Clones were sequenced by immunoSEQ multiplex PCR, and TCRdb holds only the in-frame ones, with some missing. The sample lists about 120,000 clones; roughly 91% were seen once. This specimen belongs to a study of T cell responses to AZD1222 COVID-19 vaccine. The CDR3 is 18 residues long. Trimming cost V 0 bases and J 2 bases, with 19 bases left between them. CDR1 and CDR2 from the germline V gene are SEHNR and FQNEAQ (reference sequence). This chain links TRBV7-9 with TRBJ1-1; possibly TRBD1 for D (5 bases). The clonotype originates from an adult who received the AZD1222 COVID-19 vaccine. Here the sequenced sample was peripheral blood, taken 28 days after the second AZD1222 dose. The CDR3 spells CASSLARQEGAPNTEAFF. The CDR3 DNA is TGTGCCAGCAGCTTAGCCAGGCAGGAAGGGGCCCCAAACACTGAAGCTTTCTTT.